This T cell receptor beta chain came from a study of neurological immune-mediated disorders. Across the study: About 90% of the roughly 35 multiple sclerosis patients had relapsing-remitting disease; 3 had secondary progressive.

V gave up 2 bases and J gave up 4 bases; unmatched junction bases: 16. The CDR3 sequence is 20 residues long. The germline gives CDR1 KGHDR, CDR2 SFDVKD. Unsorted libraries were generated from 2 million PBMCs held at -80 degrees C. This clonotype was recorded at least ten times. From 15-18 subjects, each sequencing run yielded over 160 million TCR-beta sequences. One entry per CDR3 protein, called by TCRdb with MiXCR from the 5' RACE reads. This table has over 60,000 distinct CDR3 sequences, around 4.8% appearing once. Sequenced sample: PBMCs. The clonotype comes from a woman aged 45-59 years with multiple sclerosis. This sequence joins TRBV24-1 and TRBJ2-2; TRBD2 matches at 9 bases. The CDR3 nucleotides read TGTGCCACCAGTGATTCCCCCTTTTTTGCAGCGGGGGGCCCCACCGGGGAGCTGTTTTTT. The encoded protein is CATSDSPFFAAGGPTGELFF.